This entry is about one T cell receptor beta chain. For the second PCR, which ran for 7 to 11 cycles, a sample-barcoded 5' primer and a J-beta primer mix were used. From the 5' RACE reads, TCRdb called clonotypes with MiXCR, one entry per CDR3 protein. The sample has approximately 830,000 distinct CDR3 sequences, approximately 67% seen once. With 0 bases clipped from V and 0 bases from J, the junction kept 13 bases outside the gene matches. Germline V gene data show CDR1 as SGHRS and CDR2 as YFSETQ. This CDR3 has 20 residues. These data originate in a study of blood T cells in healthy people across ages.

V is TRBV5-1 and J is TRBJ2-1; 9 nucleotides agree with TRBD2. Sequenced input: blood. The sequence derives from a young man in good health. The CDR3 region is CASSLAAVVAGAVSYNEQFF. The CDR3 bases are TGCGCCAGCAGCTTGGCCGCGGTGGTAGCGGGGGCCGTCTCCTACAATGAGCAGTTCTTC.